These T cell receptor beta chains were read from a single sample in a study of blood T cell repertoires in COVID-19. Repertoires were generated with immunoSEQ multiplex PCR, while TCRdb's copy carries only in-frame clones and drops some. The table lists about 480,000 clones, around 87% of them singletons. Sequenced input: PBMCs or T cells enriched from blood (not recorded which). The receptors were gathered from a woman aged 40-49 years who had recovered from COVID-19. The CDR3 runs from the conserved cysteine through the conserved F or W. D genes are given only for firm matches. The size field is filled for only some rows; it gives once, few, many or a size class.

>TRBJ1-6|once|TRBV6-5|NA
TGTGCCAGCAGTACAAGAGCAGGGATCTATTCACCCCTCCACTTT
CASSTRAGIYSPLHF
>TRBJ2-7|NA|TRBV7-2|TRBD1
TGTGCCAGCAGCCCGGGACAGGGTTTGGGCGAGCAGTACTTC
CASSPGQGLGEQYF
>TRBJ2-5|NA|TRBV5-4|TRBD1
TGTGCCAGCAGCGCAAAGACAGGGGCTCAAGAGACCCAGTACTTC
CASSAKTGAQETQYF
>TRBJ2-1|NA|TRBV24-1|TRBD2
TGTGCCACCAGTAGACTAGCGCTCTCCTACAATGAGCAGTTCTTC
CATSRLALSYNEQFF
>TRBJ1-3|NA|TRBV6-6|NA
TGTGCCAGCAGTTATTCAGAAAACACCATATATTTT
CASSYSENTIYF
>TRBJ1-6|NA|TRBV12-3/TRBV12-4|TRBD1
TGTGCCAGCAGGGACAGGGAGAATTCACCCCTCCACTTT
CASRDRENSPLHF
>TRBJ2-7|NA|TRBV14|TRBD2
TGTGCCAGCAGCGTCAGACGGGACTATTCCTACGAGCAGTACTTC
CASSVRRDYSYEQYF
>TRBJ2-1|NA|TRBV25-1|TRBD2
TGTGCCAGCAGTGAAGAGGGAGGGCGTCTCCCCAACAATGAGCAGTTCTTC
CASSEEGGRLPNNEQFF
>TRBJ2-5|NA|TRBV10-1|TRBD2
TGCGCCAGCAGTGAAACTAGCGGGAAAGGCCAAGAGACCCAGTACTTC
CASSETSGKGQETQYF
>TRBJ1-5|NA|TRBV6-2/TRBV6-3|TRBD1
TGTGCCAGCAGTTACGGTCGGACAGGGGGCGGCAATCAGCCCCAGCATTTT
CASSYGRTGGGNQPQHF
>TRBJ2-1|NA|TRBV6-5|NA
TGTGCCAGCAGTCTTTCCCCTCCTGACGGGACTCGTCTGTTCTTC
CASSLSPPDGTRLFF
>TRBJ2-6|NA|TRBV5-1|NA
TGCGCCAGCAGCTCAGGAAACTCTGGGGCCAACGTCCTGACTTTC
CASSSGNSGANVLTF
>TRBJ2-1|NA|TRBV13|NA
TGTGCCAGCAGCTTGACCAGGGATCACAATGAGCAGTTCTTC
CASSLTRDHNEQFF
>TRBJ1-1|NA|TRBV29-1|NA
TGCAGCGTTGACTATACTGAAGCTTTCTTT
CSVDYTEAFF
>TRBJ1-1|few|TRBV20-1|TRBD1
TGCAGTGCTAAGGACAGGGGGAAAGCTTTCTTT
CSAKDRGKAFF
>TRBJ2-5|NA|TRBV5-4|TRBD2
TGTGCCAGCAGCTTGTTATACCTAGCGGGAGAAGGGCAAGAGACCCAGTACTTC
CASSLLYLAGEGQETQYF
>TRBJ1-5|NA|TRBV18|NA
TGTGCCAGCTCACCGGGCACAAATCAGCCCCAGCATTTT
CASSPGTNQPQHF
>TRBJ2-5|NA|TRBV11-2|NA
TGTGCCAGCAGCTTAATGGTGGGGGCGACCCTCCAGGAGACCCAGTACTTC
CASSLMVGATLQETQYF
>TRBJ2-1|NA|TRBV6-6|NA
TGTGCCAGCAGCCATACTCGGGGAGCCCAATACAATGAGCAGTTCTTC
CASSHTRGAQYNEQFF
>TRBJ2-2|NA|TRBV12-2|NA
TGTGCAAGTCGCTTAGCAACTAGGACTAGCGGGAGTAGGACCGGGGAGCTGTTTTTT
CASRLATRTSGSRTGELFF
>TRBJ2-1|NA|TRBV7-9|NA
TGTGCCAGCAGTCTACCGGGTTGGTGGAGCTCCTACAATGAGCAGTTCTTC
CASSLPGWWSSYNEQFF
>TRBJ2-3|NA|TRBV2|NA
TGTGCCAGCAGTGAAATTCGACTTGCGGATACGCAGTATTTT
CASSEIRLADTQYF
>TRBJ1-1|NA|TRBV4-1|TRBD1
TGCGCCAGCAGCCAAGGAGGGGGACAGAAAGCTTTCTTT
CASSQGGGQKAFF
>TRBJ1-1|NA|TRBV6-5|NA
TGTGCCAGCAGAGATAACAAAAACACTGAAGCTTTCTTT
CASRDNKNTEAFF
>TRBJ2-3|NA|TRBV11-2|TRBD2
TGTGCCAGCAGCTTAGTCAGTAAGCGGGGCGTGGAGACAGATACGCAGTATTTT
CASSLVSKRGVETDTQYF
>TRBJ2-1|NA|TRBV6-4|NA
TGTGCCAGCAGTGTCTTCAGGGTGGGCTCCTACAATGAGCAGTTCTTC
CASSVFRVGSYNEQFF
>TRBJ2-1|NA|TRBV4-3|TRBD2
TGCGCCAGCAGCCGAGGGACTAGTCTTTACAATGAGCAGTTCTTC
CASSRGTSLYNEQFF
>TRBJ1-2|NA|TRBV15|TRBD1
TGTGCCACCAGCAGAGGACCGGGACAGGACTATGGCTACACCTTC
CATSRGPGQDYGYTF
>TRBJ2-3|NA|TRBV11-3|NA
TGTGCCAGCAGCCAAAGCAGACACACAGATACGCAGTATTTT
CASSQSRHTDTQYF
>TRBJ1-5|few|TRBV6-2/TRBV6-3|TRBD1
TGTGCCAGCAGTCAACCGGGACAGTGGAATCAGCCCCAGCATTTT
CASSQPGQWNQPQHF
>TRBJ1-5|NA|TRBV7-8|NA
TGTGCCAGCAGCTCGATGACAGTTCAGCCCCAGCATTTT
CASSSMTVQPQHF
>TRBJ1-3|once|TRBV18|NA
TGTGCCAGCTCATCAGGACAAGAACGAAACACCATATATTTT
CASSSGQERNTIYF
>TRBJ2-2|NA|TRBV11-3|TRBD2
TGTGCCAGCAGCGGGACTAGCGGGAGGGCCCTGCGCACCGGGGAGCTGTTTTTT
CASSGTSGRALRTGELFF
>TRBJ2-3|once|TRBV4-1|TRBD2
TGCGCCAGCAGCCAATTAGGACTAGCGGGAGGGCCGAGTTCGCAGTATTTT
CASSQLGLAGGPSSQYF
>TRBJ2-7|NA|TRBV7-2|NA
TGTGCCAGCAGAACCGGGGGAGCGGGTCCCTACGAGCAGTACTTC
CASRTGGAGPYEQYF
>TRBJ2-1|NA|TRBV4-3|TRBD2
TGCGCCAGCAGCCAAGATACGGCGCGGGAGGGCCGGGGCAATGAGCAGTTCTTC
CASSQDTAREGRGNEQFF